This T cell receptor beta chain was obtained from a study of long-term antiretroviral therapy in people with HIV. It was version v3.0 of the immunoSEQ assay that was run at survey level. Sequenced by immunoSEQ multiplex PCR; TCRdb stores in-frame clones only, minus some. The sample gives almost 35,000 clones, 94% of which show up once; less than 4% is in the top ten. Germline CDR1 is SGHTA and CDR2 is FQGNSA. Losses at the gene ends were 4 bases for V and 7 bases for J; bases not matched to a gene: 6. This CDR3 has 15 amino acids. This receptor was identified in a woman in her forties or fifties with HIV. Specimen: unsorted PBMCs, collected 5.1 years after starting antiretroviral therapy. The chain uses TRBV7-2 and TRBJ1-4; 10 bases are a match to TRBD1. The chain's CDR3 is CASSSWTGGAEKLFF. Written as DNA, the CDR3 is TGTGCCAGCAGCTCATGGACAGGGGGAGCTGAAAAACTGTTTTTT.